This TCR beta chain was recovered during a study of blood T cell repertoires in COVID-19. The wider study: The samples span acute and convalescent COVID-19 from the United States, Italy and Spain.

Germline assignment: CDR1 ENHRY and CDR2 SYGVKD. There are 12 residues in the CDR3. V was shortened by 6 bases and J by 2 bases, with 6 bases between the two germline ends. Data came from immunoSEQ multiplex PCR; TCRdb stores just in-frame clones and leaves some out. The data contain about 330,000 clones, approximately 89% of them singletons. Assignments of participants to cohorts depended upon their own reported clinical history. Two negative PCRs, clearance, or symptom resolution had been documented for recovered Cohort 3 donors. The source material was PBMCs or T cells enriched from blood (not recorded which). The source is a woman in her twenties or thirties who had recovered from COVID-19. V and J are TRBV10-3 and TRBJ2-3; D gene ambiguous. The DNA of the CDR3 is TGTGCCATCAGCAGTGCCACAGATACGCAGTATTTT. This encodes CAISSATDTQYF.